The next 14 T cell receptor beta chains were all read from a single sample in a study of beta chain features in type 1 diabetes. Expressed TCRB transcripts were sequenced because the isolated RNA had all been reverse transcribed beforehand. Using immunoSEQ multiplex PCR, the repertoire was profiled, and TCRdb retains in-frame clones only, with some absent. The data contain hundreds of thousands of clones, roughly 15% of them singletons. The specimen sequenced was naive CD4+ T cells from blood. These receptor sequences come from a man between 18 and 35 years old in good health.

The chain is built from TRBV28 and TRBJ2-1, with TRBD1 matching over 7 bases. V lost 4 bases and J lost 5; bases outside the gene matches: 2. Germline V CDR1 and CDR2: MDHEN, SYDVKM. CDR3 length equals 13 residues. CDR3 nucleotide sequence: TGTGCCAGCAGTTGGGGACAGCACAATGAGCAGTTCTTC. Amino acid sequence: CASSWGQHNEQFF.

V gene TRBV7-2 combines with J gene TRBJ1-3; maybe TRBD1 (5 bases). Trimming took off 4 bases at V and 0 bases at J, with 13 bases between the two ends. Germline assignment: CDR1 SGHTA and CDR2 FQGNSA. CDR3 length: 16 amino acids. The CDR3 here is CASSYAGTSSGNTIYF. CDR3 DNA: TGTGCCAGCAGCTACGCCGGGACCAGCTCTGGAAACACCATATATTTT.

The chain is built from TRBV5-4 and TRBJ2-4; D is possibly TRBD1 (5 bases). The CDR3 length is 12 residues. Germline values: CDR1 SGHNT, CDR2 YYREEE (reference sequence). With 3 bases removed from V and 9 bases from J, the gap between germline ends came to 10 bases. In nucleotides, the CDR3 is TGTGCCAGCAGCTCACCCCAGGGCATTCAGTACTTC. Its protein is CASSSPQGIQYF.

This clone has more than one count but fewer than ten. The germline gene is not matched at one end of the junction; a read error may be the cause. The J gene is TRBJ2-1, the V gene TRBV28, with 9 bases identical to TRBD2. CDR1 and CDR2 from the germline V gene are MDHEN and SYDVKM. This CDR3 comprises 15 residues. The CDR3 bases are TGTGCCAGCAATTTAGCGGGAGCGGGTGGGGATGAGCAGTTCTTC. This gives the protein CASNLAGAGGDEQFF.

The chain carries TRBV14 and TRBJ2-3; TRBD1 is a possible D gene (6 bases). The CDR3 sequence is 16 residues long. Germline V gene sequence: CDR1 SGHDN, CDR2 FVKESK. Trimming stripped 3 bases from V and 0 bases from J, with 13 bases between. CDR3: CASSHNSGTSTDTQYF. As DNA, the CDR3 is TGTGCCAGCAGCCACAATTCCGGGACAAGCACAGATACGCAGTATTTT.

This rearrangement joins TRBV5-1 to TRBJ2-6; tentatively, D is TRBD1 (5 bases). Trimming cost V 4 bases and J 2 bases, with 10 bases left between them. This CDR3 region has 15 residues. The germline V gene encodes CDR1 SGHRS and CDR2 YFSETQ. The CDR3 protein is CASSGRVAGANVLTF. The CDR3 DNA reads as TGCGCCAGCAGCGGCAGGGTCGCTGGGGCCAACGTCCTGACTTTC.

The chain recombines TRBV29-1 with TRBJ2-3, with 13 nucleotides matching TRBD2. CDR1 is SQVTM, CDR2 ANQGSEA, per germline. The ends lost 5 bases at V and 2 bases at J; junction bases unmatched: 4. The length of the CDR3 is 15 residues. CDR3 nucleotide sequence: TGCAGCGTTAGACTAGCGGGAGGCTACACAGATACGCAGTATTTT. Translated: CSVRLAGGYTDTQYF.

This clone was detected only a few times. The V call is TRBV18, the J call TRBJ2-5; weak D call: TRBD1 (7 bases). Germline V gives CDR1 KGHSH, CDR2 LQKENI. The CDR3 consists of 15 residues. Trimming shortened V by 2 bases and J by 4 bases, and 14 bases separated the two germline ends. The CDR3 spells CASSPGGNRGETQYF. DNA for the CDR3: TGTGCCAGCTCACCAGGAGGGAACAGGGGAGAGACCCAGTACTTC.

The table lists this clone with a few counts. The chain employs TRBV6-1 and TRBJ2-1; D remains ambiguous. Germline-derived CDR1 and CDR2 are MNHNS and SASEGT. The germline V and J ends were trimmed by 8 bases and 0 bases, with 14 bases remaining between them. The CDR3 length is 15 residues. The CDR3 coding sequence is TGTGCCAGCCAACCTCCCCAGAGCTCCTACAATGAGCAGTTCTTC. It encodes CASQPPQSSYNEQFF.

This clone appeared a few times. V is TRBV28 and J is TRBJ2-3; 11 bases line up with TRBD2. The CDR3 extends over 15 amino acids. Germline V gene sequence: CDR1 MDHEN, CDR2 SYDVKM. V dropped 6 bases and J dropped 5; count of bases not matched to a gene: 7. The CDR3, as DNA: TGTGCCAGCAGAGTGTCTAGCGGGAGGCGAGATACGCAGTATTTT. Protein product: CASRVSSGRRDTQYF.

The DNA for the CDR3 is TGCGCCAGCAGCTATGGACAGGGTTTACAGATTAATGAGCAGTTCTTC. Amino acids: CASSYGQGLQINEQFF. The rearrangement uses TRBV5-1 and TRBJ2-1; 8 nucleotides agree with TRBD1. The length of the CDR3 is 16 residues. The junction had 12 bases not matched to a gene; V was cut back by 3 bases and J by 7 bases. CDR1 is SGHRS, CDR2 YFSETQ, per germline.

The sample holds a few counts of this clone. The chain joins TRBV29-1 to TRBJ2-5; the D call may be TRBD1 or TRBD2 (6 bases each). Trimming left V 5 bases short and J 5 bases short, with 12 bases between. This CDR3 contains 12 residues. Germline V CDR1 and CDR2: SQVTM, ANQGSEA. The CDR3 region has the DNA TGCAGCGTTCCGAGGGGGAGGGAGACCCAGTACTTC. Translated: CSVPRGRETQYF.

This clone was counted a few times. V and J are TRBV7-8 and TRBJ2-5; 9 bases are shared with TRBD1. There are 16 residues in the CDR3. Trimming removed 3 bases from V and 5 bases from J; junction bases left unmatched: 10. The V gene's germline CDR1 is SGHVS and CDR2 FQNEAQ. Here the CDR3 reads CASSLNRDRVFETQYF. DNA of the CDR3: TGTGCCAGCAGCTTGAACCGGGACAGGGTTTTCGAGACCCAGTACTTC.

This clone was seen only a few times. The V gene is TRBV19, the J gene TRBJ2-6; TRBD1 matches at 7 bases. The ends lost 8 bases at V and 0 bases at J; junction bases unmatched: 4. This CDR3 comprises 15 residues. Germline V gives CDR1 LNHDA, CDR2 SQIVND (reference sequence). CDR3 sequence: CASGTDSSGANVLTF. The CDR3 DNA sequence: TGTGCCAGTGGGACAGACAGCTCTGGGGCCAACGTCCTGACTTTC.